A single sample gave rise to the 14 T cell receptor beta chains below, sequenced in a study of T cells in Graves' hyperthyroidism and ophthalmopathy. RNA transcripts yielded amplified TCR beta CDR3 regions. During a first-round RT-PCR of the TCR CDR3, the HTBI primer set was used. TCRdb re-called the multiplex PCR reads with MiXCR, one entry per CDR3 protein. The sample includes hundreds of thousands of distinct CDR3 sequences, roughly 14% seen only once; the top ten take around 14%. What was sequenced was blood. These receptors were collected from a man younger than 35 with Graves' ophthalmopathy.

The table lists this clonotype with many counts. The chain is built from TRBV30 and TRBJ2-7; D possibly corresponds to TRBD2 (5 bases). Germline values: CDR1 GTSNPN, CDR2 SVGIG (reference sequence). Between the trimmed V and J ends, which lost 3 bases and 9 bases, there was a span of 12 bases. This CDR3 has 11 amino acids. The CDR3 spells CAWRGELVQYF. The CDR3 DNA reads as TGTGCCTGGAGGGGAGAGTTGGTGCAGTACTTC.

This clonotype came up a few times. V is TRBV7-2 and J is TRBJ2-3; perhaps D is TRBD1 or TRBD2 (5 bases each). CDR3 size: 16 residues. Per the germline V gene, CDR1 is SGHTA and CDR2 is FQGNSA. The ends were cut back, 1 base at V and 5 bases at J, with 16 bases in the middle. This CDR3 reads CASSLGVLGVGDTQYF. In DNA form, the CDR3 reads TGTGCCAGCAGCTTAGGGGTTTTGGGGGTGGGAGATACGCAGTATTTT.

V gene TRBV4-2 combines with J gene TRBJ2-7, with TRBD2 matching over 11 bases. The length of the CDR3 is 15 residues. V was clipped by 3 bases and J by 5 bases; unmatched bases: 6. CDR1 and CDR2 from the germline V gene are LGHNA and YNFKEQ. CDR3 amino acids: CASSHTSGSVDEQYF. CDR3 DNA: TGTGCCAGCAGCCATACTAGCGGGAGTGTGGACGAGCAGTACTTC.

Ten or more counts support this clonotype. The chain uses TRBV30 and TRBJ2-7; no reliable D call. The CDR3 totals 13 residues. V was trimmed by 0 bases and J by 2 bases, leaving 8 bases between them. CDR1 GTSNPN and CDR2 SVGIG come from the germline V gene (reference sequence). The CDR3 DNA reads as TGTGCCTGGAGTGTACTCGAAACCTACGAGCAGTACTTC. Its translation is CAWSVLETYEQYF. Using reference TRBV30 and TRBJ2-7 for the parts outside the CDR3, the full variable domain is SQTIHQWPATLVQPVGSPLSLECTVEGTSNPNLYWYRQAAGRGLQLLFYSVGIGQISSEVPQNLSASRPQDRQFILSSKKLLLSDSGFYLCAWSVLETYEQYFGPGTRLTVT.

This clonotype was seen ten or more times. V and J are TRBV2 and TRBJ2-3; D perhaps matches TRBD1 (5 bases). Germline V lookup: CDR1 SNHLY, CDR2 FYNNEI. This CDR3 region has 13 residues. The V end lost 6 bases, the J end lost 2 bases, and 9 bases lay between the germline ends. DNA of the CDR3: TGTGCCAGCAGAGGGGTGGACACAGATACGCAGTATTTT. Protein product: CASRGVDTDTQYF.

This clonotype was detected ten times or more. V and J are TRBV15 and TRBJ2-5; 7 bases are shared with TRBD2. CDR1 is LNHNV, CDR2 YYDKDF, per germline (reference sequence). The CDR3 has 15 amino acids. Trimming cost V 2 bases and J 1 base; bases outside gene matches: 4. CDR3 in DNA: TGTGCCACCAGCAGAAGATCGGGGGGCCAAGAGACCCAGTACTTC. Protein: CATSRRSGGQETQYF.

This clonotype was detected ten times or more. The CDR3: CASSWGEGYEQYF. In DNA, the CDR3 is TGTGCCAGTAGCTGGGGGGAAGGTTACGAGCAGTACTTC. The J gene is TRBJ2-7, the V gene TRBV19; the D gene is possibly TRBD2 (6 bases). In germline, CDR1 is LNHDA, CDR2 SQIVND (reference sequence). This CDR3 spans 13 amino acids. V lost 6 bases and J 4 bases, leaving 13 bases between the germline ends.

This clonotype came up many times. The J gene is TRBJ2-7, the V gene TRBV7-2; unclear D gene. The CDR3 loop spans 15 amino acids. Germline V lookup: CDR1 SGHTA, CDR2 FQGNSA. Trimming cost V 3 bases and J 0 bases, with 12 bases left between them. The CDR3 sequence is CASSFIAGSSYEQYF. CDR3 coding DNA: TGTGCCAGCAGCTTTATAGCCGGCAGCTCCTACGAGCAGTACTTC. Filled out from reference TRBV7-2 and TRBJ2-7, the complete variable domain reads GAGVSQSPSNKVTEKGKDVELRCDPISGHTALYWYRQSLGQGLEFLIYFQGNSAPDKSGLPSDRFSAERTGGSVSTLTIQRTQQEDSAVYLCASSFIAGSSYEQYFGPGTRLTVT.

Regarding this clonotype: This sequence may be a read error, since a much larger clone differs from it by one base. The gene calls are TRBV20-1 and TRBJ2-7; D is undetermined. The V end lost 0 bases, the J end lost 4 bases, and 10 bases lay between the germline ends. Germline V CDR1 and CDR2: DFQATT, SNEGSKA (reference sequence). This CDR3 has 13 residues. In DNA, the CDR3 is TGCAGTGCTAGAGATTTGGTGGGATACGAGCAGTACTTC. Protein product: CSARDLVGYEQYF.

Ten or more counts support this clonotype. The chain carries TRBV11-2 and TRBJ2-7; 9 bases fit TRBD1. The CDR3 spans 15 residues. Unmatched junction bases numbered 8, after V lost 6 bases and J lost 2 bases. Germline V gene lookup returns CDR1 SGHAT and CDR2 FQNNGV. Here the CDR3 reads CASSPGTGLPYEQYF. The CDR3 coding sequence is TGTGCCAGCAGTCCCGGGACAGGGTTACCCTACGAGCAGTACTTC.

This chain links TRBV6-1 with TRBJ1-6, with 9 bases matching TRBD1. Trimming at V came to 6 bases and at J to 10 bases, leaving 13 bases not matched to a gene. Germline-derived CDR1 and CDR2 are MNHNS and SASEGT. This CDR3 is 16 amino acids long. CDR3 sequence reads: CASSHPRDRANSPLHF. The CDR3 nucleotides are TGTGCCAGCAGCCACCCTCGGGACAGGGCCAACTCACCCCTCCACTTT.

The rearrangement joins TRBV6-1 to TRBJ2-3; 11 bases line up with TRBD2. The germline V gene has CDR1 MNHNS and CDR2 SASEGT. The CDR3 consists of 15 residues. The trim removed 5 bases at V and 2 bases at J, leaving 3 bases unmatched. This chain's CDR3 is CASSTTSGDTDTQYF. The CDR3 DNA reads TGTGCCAGCAGTACGACTAGCGGGGACACAGATACGCAGTATTTT.

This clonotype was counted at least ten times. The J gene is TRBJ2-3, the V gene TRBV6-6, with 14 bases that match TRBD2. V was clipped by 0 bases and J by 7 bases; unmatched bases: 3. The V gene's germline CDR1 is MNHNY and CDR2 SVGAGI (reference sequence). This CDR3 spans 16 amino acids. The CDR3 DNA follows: TGTGCCAGCAGTTACTCAGGACTAGCGGGAGGTAATACGCAGTATTTT. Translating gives CASSYSGLAGGNTQYF.

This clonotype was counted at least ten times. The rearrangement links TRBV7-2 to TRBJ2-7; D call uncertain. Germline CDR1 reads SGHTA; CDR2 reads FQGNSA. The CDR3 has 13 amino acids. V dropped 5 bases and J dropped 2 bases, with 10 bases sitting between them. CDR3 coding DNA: TGTGCCAGCAGCGTAGGTAGTCCCTACGAGCAGTACTTC. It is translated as CASSVGSPYEQYF.